The 10 T cell receptor beta chains given below trace back to one sample, sequenced in a study of STAT3 mutations in large granular lymphocyte leukemia. Assay: immunoSEQ multiplex PCR; the TCRdb copy retains only in-frame clones and omits some. The repertoire has about 9,300 clones, around nine tenths of them found once; the top ten carry roughly 80%. Which antigens these TCRs recognize remains unknown. Whole-study findings and limits: In T-cell large granular lymphocyte leukemia, about half of patients showed multiple immunodominant subclonotypes.

The sample comprised peripheral blood mononuclear cells. All receptors derive from a man older than 75 with T-cell large granular lymphocyte leukemia. Some clones in this sample may be carry-over from other donors' samples.

The chain carries TRBV7-2 and TRBJ2-2; D is unclear. Germline V lookup: CDR1 SGHTA, CDR2 FQGNSA. The CDR3 contains 12 residues. Trimming pared 5 bases from V and 7 bases from J, leaving 8 bases between. The CDR3 reads CASSRPVGELFF. Written as DNA, the CDR3 is TGTGCCAGCAGCCGACCCGTCGGGGAGCTGTTTTTT. The entire variable domain, with the rest obtained from reference TRBV7-2 and TRBJ2-2, is as follows: GAGVSQSPSNKVTEKGKDVELRCDPISGHTALYWYRQSLGQGLEFLIYFQGNSAPDKSGLPSDRFSAERTGGSVSTLTIQRTQQEDSAVYLCASSRPVGELFFGEGSRLTVL.

Comments on this clone: Mismatch with germline at one junction end may stem from a read error. The chain employs TRBV7-2 and TRBJ1-5; D remains unclear. The CDR3 runs to 15 residues. Germline CDR1 is SGHTA and CDR2 is FQGNSA. The CDR3 spells CASSLGAVYNRPQHF. The CDR3 region has the DNA TGTGCCAGCAGCTTAGGGGCCGTTTATAATCGGCCCCAGCATTTT.

This clone showed up just a few times. The chain combines TRBV27 with TRBJ2-7; D gene unclear. From germline, CDR1 is MNHEY and CDR2 SMNVEV (reference sequence). Trimming removed 6 bases at V and 6 bases at J, with 15 bases between. This CDR3 has 13 amino acids. The CDR3 nucleotides read TGTGCCAGCAGACCCGGGCTCTGGGGCGAGCAGTACTTC. Its protein is CASRPGLWGEQYF.

CDR3 bases: TGTGCCATCGGAGGGACAGGAGGTCGGGAGCAGTACTTC. Protein: CAIGGTGGREQYF. The chain employs TRBV10-3 and TRBJ2-7; 8 bases match TRBD1. Germline lookup yields CDR1 ENHRY and CDR2 SYGVKD. The ends lost 8 bases at V and 7 bases at J; junction bases unmatched: 10. This CDR3 is built from 13 residues.

The chain joins TRBV30 to TRBJ2-3, with TRBD2 as a possible D gene (5 bases). Between the trimmed V and J ends, which lost 6 bases and 3 bases, there was a span of 7 bases. Per the germline V gene, CDR1 is GTSNPN and CDR2 is SVGIG (reference sequence). The CDR3 is 11 residues long. CDR3 amino acids: CACRGTDTQYF. As DNA, the CDR3 is TGTGCCTGCCGCGGGACAGATACGCAGTATTTT.

The chain links TRBV9 to TRBJ1-2; D unclear. V lost 1 base to trimming and J lost 4 bases, with 14 bases between them. The CDR3 is 15 amino acids. CDR1 SGDLS and CDR2 YYNGEE come from the germline V gene. Here the CDR3 reads CASSVSQGAFYGYTF. The DNA of the CDR3 is TGTGCCAGCAGCGTATCTCAAGGCGCCTTCTATGGCTACACCTTC.

The rearrangement uses TRBV5-6 and TRBJ1-1, with a weak D call TRBD1 (5 bases). Trimming removed 5 bases at V and 1 base at J, with 12 bases between. The CDR3 length is 14 residues. Germline CDR1 and CDR2: SGHDT and YYEEEE. The chain's CDR3 is CASRFRGWNTEAFF. The CDR3 DNA is TGTGCCAGCAGGTTTAGGGGTTGGAACACTGAAGCTTTCTTT.

The chain combines TRBV19 with TRBJ1-5; 9 bases align to TRBD1. The CDR3 is 15 amino acids. V lost 7 bases, J lost 2 bases, and 6 bases stayed unmatched. CDR1 is LNHDA and CDR2 is SQIVND in the germline V gene (reference sequence). The CDR3 nucleotides are TGTGCCAGTATAGGGGGACAGGGAGGCAATCAGCCCCAGCATTTT. This encodes CASIGGQGGNQPQHF.

The genes are TRBV15 and TRBJ2-2, with a weak D call TRBD2 (6 bases). Trimming left V 8 bases short and J 9 bases short, with 19 bases between. CDR1 and CDR2 (germline): LNHNV, YYDKDF (reference sequence). The CDR3 has 14 amino acids. The CDR3 is CATGISGGNRELFF. The CDR3 nucleotides are TGTGCCACCGGTATTTCCGGGGGAAATAGGGAGCTGTTTTTT.

The genes are TRBV18 and TRBJ1-6, with a possible D match to TRBD1 (5 bases). There are 14 residues in the CDR3. Germline CDR1 is KGHSH and CDR2 is LQKENI. The V gene lost 6 bases and the J gene lost 5 bases, with 11 bases spanning the gap. In nucleotides, the CDR3 is TGTGCCAGCTCGGGGGACGGTCATAATTCACCCCTCCACTTT. It yields the protein CASSGDGHNSPLHF. The full variable domain, its missing parts supplied by reference TRBV18 and TRBJ1-6, is NAGVMQNPRHLVRRRGQEARLRCSPMKGHSHVYWYRQLPEEGLKFMVYLQKENIIDESGMPKERFSAEFPKEGPSILRIQQVVRGDSAAYFCASSGDGHNSPLHFGNGTRLTVT.